This TCR beta chain derives from a study of shared clonotypes between healthy human individuals. Study-wide points: Few donors limited the genetic and exposure-history diversity represented.

Naive CD8 cells were CD45RO-negative, positively selected for CCR7, excluding terminally differentiated effector memory CD45RA+ cells. As processed by the authors: Owing to the provision of junction-only sequences devoid of quality scores by immunoSEQ, filtering differed. Assay used: immunoSEQ multiplex PCR; TCRdb lists only in-frame clones, some missing. That table is the source of V, J and clone size, and D and trimming were worked out from the DNA. The table has around 2.1 million clones, about 93% seen once. Concerning this clone itself: Its target is not known.

Sequencing was carried out using naive CD8+ T cells from PBMCs. The source is a man in his late teens or twenties in good health. Some clones in this sample may be carry-over from other donors' samples.

The CDR3: CASSLTLAGGLGEQYF. The DNA of the CDR3 is TGTGCCAGCAGCCTAACCCTAGCGGGAGGGCTGGGCGAGCAGTACTTC. The rearrangement links TRBV28 to TRBJ2-7; 12 nucleotides align to TRBD2. The junction had 12 bases not matched to a gene; V was cut back by 6 bases and J by 6 bases. This CDR3 comprises 16 residues. Germline V lookup: CDR1 MDHEN, CDR2 SYDVKM.